These T cell receptor beta chains were read from a single sample in a study of blood T cell repertoires in COVID-19. Profiled with immunoSEQ multiplex PCR; TCRdb holds only in-frame clones, not every one. The sample lists 400,000 to 550,000 clones; nearly 90% were seen once. The sample comprised PBMCs or T cells enriched from blood (not recorded which). These receptors all come from a woman aged 18-30 years with acute COVID-19. CDR3s include the opening cysteine and the closing phenylalanine or tryptophan. Each record gives: V gene, clone size, D gene, J gene, CDR3 protein, CDR3 DNA. D genes are given only for firm matches. Clone size, where shown, is once, few, many, or a class for clones that have expanded.

TRBV2	-	TRBD1	TRBJ1-1	CASSLEQGGTEAFF	TGTGCCAGCAGCCTAGAACAGGGGGGCACTGAAGCTTTCTTT
TRBV15	-	-	TRBJ2-7	CATSRELSSSYEQYF	TGTGCCACCAGCAGAGAACTGAGTAGCTCCTACGAGCAGTACTTC
TRBV19	-	-	TRBJ2-1	CASSILDRREQFF	TGTGCCAGTAGTATTCTCGACAGGAGGGAGCAGTTCTTC
TRBV18	-	-	TRBJ2-5	CASSLGEETQYF	TGTGCCAGCTCCCTTGGGGAGGAGACCCAGTACTTC
TRBV5-5	-	-	TRBJ1-1	CASSSGNTEAFF	TGTGCCAGCAGCTCGGGGAACACTGAAGCTTTCTTT
TRBV7-9	-	TRBD2	TRBJ2-1	CASSLPRGGRSIYNEQFF	TGTGCCAGCAGCCTCCCACGGGGGGGCAGGAGTATATACAATGAGCAGTTCTTC
TRBV7-6	-	TRBD2	TRBJ2-7	CASRNLAGEQYF	TGTGCCAGCAGAAATCTAGCGGGGGAGCAGTACTTC
TRBV6-5	-	TRBD2	TRBJ2-3	CASSYSAGASTDTQYF	TGTGCCAGCAGTTACTCAGCGGGGGCCAGCACAGATACGCAGTATTTT
TRBV21-1	few	-	TRBJ2-7	CASSARRSVRVPSRPYF	TGTGCCAGCAGCGCCCGTAGGTCGGTGAGGGTCCCTTCGCGCCCGTACTTC
TRBV29-1	once	-	TRBJ2-5	CSVVGRGETQYF	TGCAGCGTTGTAGGCAGGGGAGAGACCCAGTACTTC
TRBV7-9	-	-	TRBJ1-2	CASSLAERGTWRVNYGYTF	TGTGCCAGCAGCTTAGCCGAACGGGGGACGTGGAGGGTGAACTATGGCTACACCTTC
TRBV3-1/TRBV3-2	-	TRBD1	TRBJ1-1	CASSQELLSRGPMNTEAFF	TGTGCCAGCAGCCAAGAACTACTCAGCAGGGGGCCGATGAACACTGAAGCTTTCTTT
TRBV7-9	-	-	TRBJ1-5	CASSPFPSDTYNQPQHF	TGTGCCAGCAGCCCATTCCCCTCGGACACTTACAATCAGCCCCAGCATTTT
TRBV6-1	-	TRBD1	TRBJ1-5	CASSEYLPGQWQYSNQPQHF	TGTGCCAGCAGTGAGTATTTACCGGGACAGTGGCAATATAGCAATCAGCCCCAGCATTTT
TRBV10-3	once	-	TRBJ2-7	CAISASVTGSYEQYF	TGTGCCATCAGTGCGTCAGTAACCGGCTCCTACGAGCAGTACTTC
TRBV5-1	-	-	TRBJ1-4	CASRSIATNEKLFF	TGCGCCAGCAGATCCATTGCAACTAATGAAAAACTGTTTTTT
TRBV6-5	-	-	TRBJ1-6	CASTDNSPLHF	TGTGCCAGCACCGATAATTCACCCCTCCACTTT
TRBV27	once	-	TRBJ2-7	CASGGAYEQYF	TGTGCCAGTGGGGGGGCGTACGAGCAGTACTTC
TRBV6-5	-	-	TRBJ2-2	CASSYSGGGELFF	TGTGCCAGCAGTTACTCGGGGGGCGGGGAGCTGTTTTTT
TRBV28	few	TRBD1	TRBJ1-1	CASTTGQPEAFF	TGTGCCAGCACCACGGGACAGCCTGAAGCTTTCTTT
TRBV29-1	-	-	TRBJ2-5	CSVEGPRGETQYF	TGCAGCGTTGAGGGCCCCCGGGGAGAGACCCAGTACTTC
TRBV6-5	-	TRBD1	TRBJ1-1	CASSLVQGANTEAFF	TGTGCCAGCAGTTTGGTGCAGGGGGCAAACACTGAAGCTTTCTTT
TRBV20-1	-	-	TRBJ2-4	CSASGDIKNIQYF	TGCAGTGCTAGTGGGGACATCAAAAACATTCAGTACTTC
TRBV11-3	-	-	TRBJ2-5	CASSLGGAETQYF	TGTGCCAGCAGCTTAGGCGGGGCAGAGACCCAGTACTTC
TRBV5-4	-	-	TRBJ1-1	CASGGRTEAFF	TGTGCCAGCGGGGGGAGGACTGAAGCTTTCTTT
TRBV6-1	-	TRBD1	TRBJ1-5	CASSEEPGGRQPQHF	TGTGCCAGCAGTGAAGAGCCAGGGGGTCGGCAGCCCCAGCATTTT
TRBV5-1	-	-	TRBJ2-7	CASSLDQYEQYF	TGCGCCAGCAGCTTGGACCAGTACGAGCAGTACTTC
TRBV14	-	TRBD1	TRBJ2-7	CASSLDKQGAGEQYF	TGTGCCAGCAGTCTAGACAAACAGGGGGCGGGCGAGCAGTACTTC
TRBV4-3	-	TRBD1	TRBJ2-2	CASSQAGTVTGELFF	TGCGCCAGCAGCCAAGCCGGGACAGTGACCGGGGAGCTGTTTTTT
TRBV24-1	-	-	TRBJ1-1	CATSEKGATEAFF	TGTGCCACCAGCGAGAAAGGGGCCACTGAAGCTTTCTTT
TRBV6-2/TRBV6-3	-	-	TRBJ1-3	CASSYEVGNTIYF	TGTGCCAGCAGTTACGAGGTTGGAAACACCATATATTTT
TRBV6-2/TRBV6-3	-	-	TRBJ1-4	CASSAHRADREKLFF	TGTGCCAGCAGTGCCCACAGGGCGGATCGAGAAAAACTGTTTTTT
TRBV19	-	TRBD1	TRBJ1-2	CAISTGGLSGYTF	TGTGCCATTTCGACAGGGGGCTTATCCGGCTACACCTTC
TRBV11-3	-	TRBD1	TRBJ1-3	CASSSGTGFGNTIYF	TGTGCCAGCAGTTCCGGGACAGGGTTTGGAAACACCATATATTTT
TRBV5-4	-	TRBD2	TRBJ2-2	CASSSREMAGELFF	TGTGCCAGCAGCTCGCGGGAGATGGCCGGGGAGCTGTTTTTT
TRBV27	-	TRBD2	TRBJ2-1	CASSGSAYASGRLHEQFF	TGTGCCAGCAGTGGGTCAGCTTATGCTAGCGGGAGGTTACATGAGCAGTTCTTC
TRBV2	few	-	TRBJ1-5	CASNGGLLRPQHF	TGTGCCAGCAACGGAGGGTTGCTAAGGCCCCAGCATTTT
TRBV28	once	-	TRBJ1-2	CASSPTGPSGYTF	TGTGCCAGCAGTCCCACAGGGCCGAGTGGCTACACCTTC
TRBV12-3/TRBV12-4	-	-	TRBJ1-2	CASSPQGYGYTF	TGTGCCAGCAGTCCCCAGGGATATGGCTACACCTTC
TRBV7-6	-	-	TRBJ2-3	CASSLGGLIMADTQYF	TGTGCCAGCAGCTTAGGGGGACTGATCATGGCAGATACGCAGTATTTT
TRBV7-8	-	-	TRBJ1-5	CASSLAPNQPQHF	TGTGCCAGCAGCTTAGCCCCAAATCAGCCCCAGCATTTT
TRBV4-3	-	TRBD1	TRBJ1-4	CASSQDYGTGRKLFF	TGCGCCAGCAGCCAAGATTACGGGACAGGTCGAAAACTGTTTTTT